A single sample is the source of the 8 T cell receptor beta chains below, sequenced in a study of CD8+ T cells in alopecia areata. Isolated RNA was reverse transcribed into cDNA used as the sequencing template. Libraries were prepared by immunoSEQ multiplex PCR; TCRdb keeps only in-frame clonotypes and omits some of them. This sample has under 150,000 clones; about 51% occur once, and the top ten carry more than 9%. Material: NKG2D-low CD8+ T cells sorted from blood. The receptors shown here come from a human donor with alopecia areata.

The V and J genes are TRBV29-1 and TRBJ2-7, with 10 positions matching TRBD1. V lost 5 bases, J lost 3 bases, and 4 bases stayed unmatched. The germline CDR1 and CDR2 sequences are SQVTM and ANQGSEA. CDR3 length: 13 amino acids. The CDR3 sequence is CSVWTGGDYEQYF. CDR3 coding DNA: TGCAGCGTTTGGACAGGGGGGGACTACGAGCAGTACTTC.

The CDR3 region is CASSVAPIYEQYF. The CDR3 DNA is TGTGCCAGCAGCGTAGCCCCCATCTACGAGCAGTACTTC. The J gene is TRBJ2-7, the V gene TRBV21-1; the listed D gene, TRBD2, was not tested against the DNA. TRBV21-1 is assigned pseudogene status. CDR3 length: 13 amino acids.

J is TRBJ1-2 and V is TRBV9; D might be TRBD1 (6 bases). With 3 bases removed from V and 7 bases from J, the gap between germline ends came to 10 bases. This CDR3 has 12 residues. The germline gives CDR1 SGDLS, CDR2 YYNGEE. In DNA, the CDR3 is TGTGCCAGCAGCGGCGGGACATCTGGCTACACCTTC. This encodes CASSGGTSGYTF.

This clone has only a few counts. The V call is TRBV29-1, the J call TRBJ1-1; TRBD1 is a possible D gene (5 bases). This CDR3 has 13 residues. The germline CDR1 and CDR2 sequences are SQVTM and ANQGSEA. Trimming took off 5 bases at V and 3 bases at J, with 13 bases between the two ends. CDR3 region: CSVHPGYHTEAFF. The CDR3 nucleotides read TGCAGCGTTCACCCAGGGTATCACACTGAAGCTTTCTTT.

The chain joins TRBV5-6 to TRBJ2-7, with D maybe TRBD1 (6 bases). Trimming removed 1 base from V and 2 bases from J, with 10 bases in between. This CDR3 has 14 amino acids. Germline values: CDR1 SGHDT, CDR2 YYEEEE. CDR3 residues: CASSLMGAPYEQYF. CDR3 nucleotides: TGTGCCAGCAGCTTGATGGGGGCACCCTACGAGCAGTACTTC.

The J gene is TRBJ2-1, the V gene TRBV4-2; D ambiguous. The CDR3 runs to 15 residues. From germline, CDR1 is LGHNA and CDR2 YNFKEQ. Trimming stripped 0 bases from V and 9 bases from J, with 15 bases between. Here the CDR3 reads CASSQDGRAGGEQFF. As DNA, the CDR3 is TGTGCCAGCAGCCAAGACGGTCGTGCTGGTGGTGAGCAGTTCTTC.

The chain combines TRBV29-1 with TRBJ2-1, with 9 positions matching TRBD2. Germline trimming cut 3 bases from V and 6 bases from J; bases unmatched to any gene: 3. The CDR3 extends over 13 amino acids. CDR1 and CDR2 from the germline V gene are SQVTM and ANQGSEA. The CDR3 coding sequence is TGCAGCGTTGAGGGGCGGGAGGGCAATGAGCAGTTCTTC. Translated, it gives CSVEGREGNEQFF.

This chain uses TRBV14 with TRBJ2-5, with D unclear. The CDR3 spans 13 residues. The V and J ends lost 3 bases and 3 bases respectively, with 8 bases between them. Germline CDR1 SGHDN, CDR2 FVKESK. The CDR3 DNA sequence: TGTGCCAGCAGCCATCGGCCTAAAGAGACCCAGTACTTC. Protein product: CASSHRPKETQYF.